These 22 T cell receptor beta chains came from one sample sequenced in a study of T-cell reconstitution after alpha-beta-depleted transplantation in children. During its preparation, the TCRbeta library received unique molecular identifiers. TCRdb analysed the PCR reads with MiXCR anew, one entry per CDR3 protein. This sample has about 580,000 distinct CDR3 sequences, with 23% found just once. This specimen was PBMCs, mostly from graft donor cells, taken 360 days after TCRalphabeta/CD19-depleted stem cell transplant. All receptors come from a boy in the first two years of life who had a stem cell transplant for acute myeloid leukemia, so the T cells may come from the graft donor.

In this sample, this clonotype turned up a few times. The genes are TRBV21-1 and TRBJ2-4; the DNA was not used to check the table's D call, TRBD2. TRBV21-1 is deemed a pseudogene. The CDR3 runs to 19 residues. The CDR3 coding sequence is TGTGCCAGCAGCAAAGAAGGACAGATTTTCGGGGAGGGCAAAAACATTCAGTACTTC. Translated: CASSKEGQIFGEGKNIQYF.

The rearrangement uses TRBV15 and TRBJ2-4; D tentatively reads TRBD1 or TRBD2 (5 bases each). The CDR3 runs to 16 residues. Germline V CDR1 and CDR2: LNHNV, YYDKDF (reference sequence). V lost 5 bases and J lost 5, with 19 bases in between. Here the CDR3 reads CATSPRGGRVQNIQYF. The DNA for the CDR3 is TGTGCCACCAGCCCCCGGGGCGGCAGGGTCCAAAACATTCAGTACTTC.

A few counts support this clonotype. The chain uses TRBV5-1 and TRBJ2-5; D might be TRBD1 or TRBD2, each matching 5 bases. The germline gives CDR1 SGHRS, CDR2 YFSETQ. The CDR3 has 13 residues. V shed 3 bases and J shed 4 bases, with 10 bases lying between them. The CDR3: CASSWGAGETQYF. Written as DNA, the CDR3 is TGCGCCAGCAGCTGGGGCGCGGGAGAGACCCAGTACTTC.

This clonotype was found once. This CDR3 reads CATSGGDPRAEAFF. CDR3 sequence (DNA): TGTGCCACCAGTGGGGGGGACCCACGGGCTGAAGCTTTCTTT. The V and J genes are TRBV24-1 and TRBJ1-1; weak D call: TRBD1 (5 bases). Trimming removed 5 bases from V and 6 bases from J, with 15 bases in between. The CDR3 covers 14 residues. CDR1 is KGHDR, CDR2 SFDVKD, per germline.

This clonotype was recorded a few times. The gene calls are TRBV6-5 and TRBJ1-4; D gene uncertain. CDR1 MNHEY and CDR2 SVGAGI come from the germline V gene. This CDR3 spans 14 amino acids. V lost 2 bases and J 7 bases, leaving 11 bases between the germline ends. CDR3 sequence: CASSYRAWGEKLFF. In DNA form, the CDR3 reads TGTGCCAGCAGTTACAGGGCCTGGGGTGAAAAACTGTTTTTT.

This sequence joins TRBV20-1 and TRBJ1-5; D gene unclear. This CDR3 has 12 residues. Germline V gene data show CDR1 as DFQATT and CDR2 as SNEGSKA (reference sequence). Trimming left V 6 bases short and J 4 bases short, with 10 bases between. DNA of the CDR3: TGCAGTGCCAGTGGTTGGAATCAGCCCCAGCATTTT. This sequence encodes CSASGWNQPQHF.

There are many counts of this clonotype. This chain connects TRBV29-1 to TRBJ2-2; no definite D call. The ends were cut back, 7 bases at V and 1 base at J, with 13 bases in the middle. This CDR3 region has 14 residues. The germline gives CDR1 SQVTM, CDR2 ANQGSEA. The CDR3: CSAKDGLNTGELFF. The CDR3 nucleotides read TGCAGCGCCAAGGACGGATTGAACACCGGGGAGCTGTTTTTT.

This clonotype occurred many times. The chain links TRBV9 to TRBJ2-1, with 12 nucleotides matching TRBD2. Germline V gene data show CDR1 as SGDLS and CDR2 as YYNGEE. The CDR3 length is 16 residues. Trimming cost V 3 bases and J 2 bases; bases outside gene matches: 3. The CDR3 nucleotides read TGTGCCAGCAGCGGAGCTAGCGGGGGGGCCTACAATGAGCAGTTCTTC. Translating it yields CASSGASGGAYNEQFF.

This clonotype turned up a few times. This chain connects TRBV27 to TRBJ2-1, with D maybe TRBD2 (5 bases). V was pared by 3 bases and J by 2 bases, with 11 bases between. The germline V gene has CDR1 MNHEY and CDR2 SMNVEV (reference sequence). The CDR3 runs 15 residues. CDR3 protein: CASSFLGLPYNEQFF. DNA for the CDR3: TGTGCCAGCAGTTTCCTCGGACTCCCCTACAATGAGCAGTTCTTC.

This clonotype was counted a single time. This may be a read error, as it is one base from a much larger clone. The CDR3 nucleotides are TGCGCCAGCAGCTCGGGCCCGGGACAGCCTGACGAGCAGTACTTC. Its protein is CASSSGPGQPDEQYF. The chain joins TRBV5-1 to TRBJ2-7, with 7 bases identical to TRBD1. The junction had 11 bases not matched to a gene; V was cut back by 3 bases and J by 5 bases. Germline V gene sequence: CDR1 SGHRS, CDR2 YFSETQ. CDR3 size: 15 residues.

This chain joins TRBV6-1 and TRBJ2-7; possible D gene TRBD1, 6 bases. V lost 5 bases to trimming and J lost 0 bases, with 11 bases between them. The CDR3 extends over 14 amino acids. Germline CDR1 is MNHNS and CDR2 is SASEGT. The CDR3 sequence is CASSRGTYSYEQYF. CDR3 DNA: TGTGCCAGCAGTCGTGGGACATACTCCTACGAGCAGTACTTC.

This clonotype was seen just once. The chain has TRBV12-3 or TRBV12-4 and TRBJ1-3, with D possibly TRBD1 on 5 matching bases. Trimming shortened V by 4 bases and J by 12 bases, and 10 bases separated the two germline ends. This CDR3 is built from 11 residues. As DNA, the CDR3 is TGTGCCAGCAGTTCCGCGGGGGGCATATATTTT. This gives the protein CASSSAGGIYF.

The rearrangement uses TRBV6-5 and TRBJ2-5; 10 bases match TRBD1. V lost 6 bases and J lost 5; bases outside the gene matches: 3. The CDR3 totals 13 residues. Germline lookup yields CDR1 MNHEY and CDR2 SVGAGI. CDR3 region: CASRGQGRETQYF. CDR3 DNA: TGTGCCAGCAGGGGACAGGGGAGGGAGACCCAGTACTTC.

A word on this clonotype: A much larger clone differs by one base, so this may be a read error. CDR3 loop: CASSSGGEVPYEQYF. The DNA for the CDR3 is TGTGCCAGCAGTTCAGGGGGCGAAGTCCCCTACGAGCAGTACTTC. The chain is built from TRBV28 and TRBJ2-7, with 8 bases aligning to TRBD1. V lost 4 bases, J lost 2 bases, and 7 bases stayed unmatched. The germline gives CDR1 MDHEN, CDR2 SYDVKM. This CDR3 contains 15 residues.

This chain links TRBV9 with TRBJ1-1; D not certain. Trimming shortened V by 1 base and J by 1 base, and 5 bases separated the two germline ends. CDR3 size: 13 residues. Germline CDR1 SGDLS, CDR2 YYNGEE. The CDR3 protein is CASSVSQNTEAFF. The CDR3 DNA reads as TGTGCCAGCAGCGTATCACAGAACACTGAAGCTTTCTTT.

The chain joins TRBV4-3 to TRBJ2-1; tentative D call: TRBD1 (5 bases). V lost 3 bases to trimming and J lost 7 bases, with 19 bases between them. Germline V gene lookup returns CDR1 LGHNA and CDR2 YSLEER. The CDR3 totals 16 residues. As DNA, the CDR3 is TGCGCCAGCAGCCACACCTCGACAGTCCTCTTGAATGAGCAGTTCTTC. It codes for CASSHTSTVLLNEQFF.

This clonotype has a handful of counts. V and J are TRBV5-1 and TRBJ2-7; D possibly corresponds to TRBD2 (7 bases). The germline CDR1 and CDR2 sequences are SGHRS and YFSETQ. The CDR3 contains 13 residues. Trimming left V 7 bases short and J 2 bases short, with 13 bases between. CDR3 in amino acids: CASSRGGAYEQYF. CDR3 nucleotide sequence: TGCGCCAGCTCCCGAGGGGGGGCCTACGAGCAGTACTTC.

The chain employs TRBV20-1 and TRBJ2-7, with a weak D call TRBD2 (6 bases). This CDR3 has 13 amino acids. Germline-derived CDR1 and CDR2 are DFQATT and SNEGSKA (reference sequence). Between the trimmed V and J ends, which lost 1 base and 6 bases, there was a span of 13 bases. The CDR3 spells CSARVPFGSEQYF. The CDR3 DNA reads as TGCAGTGCTAGAGTTCCTTTCGGGAGCGAGCAGTACTTC.

This clonotype occurred many times. This chain connects TRBV15 to TRBJ2-2; D is perhaps TRBD1 (5 bases). The CDR3 has 16 residues. V lost 4 bases and J lost 1, with 13 bases in between. Germline assignment: CDR1 LNHNV and CDR2 YYDKDF (reference sequence). CDR3 coding DNA: TGTGCCACCAGCAATCTCCCTACAGGGAACACCGGGGAGCTGTTTTTT. This gives the protein CATSNLPTGNTGELFF.

The V and J genes are TRBV4-3 and TRBJ1-3; D call uncertain. V was shortened by 3 bases and J by 9 bases, with 15 bases between the two germline ends. Germline CDR1 LGHNA, CDR2 YSLEER. The length of the CDR3 is 14 residues. The DNA for the CDR3 is TGCGCCAGCAGCCAGGAGGGCCAATCGGGCACCATATATTTT. Translation gives CASSQEGQSGTIYF.

The chain employs TRBV7-9 and TRBJ2-7; D remains unclear. V was cut by 1 base and J by 4 bases, with 8 bases left in between. The CDR3 has 13 amino acids. CDR1 and CDR2 from the germline V gene are SEHNR and FQNEAQ (reference sequence). CDR3 in DNA: TGTGCCAGCAGCTTAGGTTTTCTGTACGAGCAGTACTTC. Its translation: CASSLGFLYEQYF.

The J gene is TRBJ2-5, the V gene TRBV29-1, with a tentative D call TRBD1 (6 bases). Trimming removed 6 bases from V and 5 bases from J, with 13 bases in between. The CDR3 contains 12 residues. Germline values: CDR1 SQVTM, CDR2 ANQGSEA. The CDR3 DNA reads TGCAGCGTGGGACAAGTCGGGGAGACCCAGTACTTC. It translates to CSVGQVGETQYF.